The rows below give T cell receptor beta chains drawn from one sample of a study of blood T cell repertoires in COVID-19. Clones were sequenced by immunoSEQ multiplex PCR, and TCRdb holds only the in-frame ones, with some missing. The data contain tens of thousands of clones, around four fifths of them singletons. The sequencing sample was made of peripheral blood. The origin of the receptors is a human donor in a cohort sampled during active COVID-19. Each CDR3 is given with its conserved first and last residue. Fields, in order: clone size, CDR3 length, J gene, D gene, V gene, CDR3 protein, CDR3 DNA. D genes are given only for firm matches. Clone size is shown for a subset of rows, as once, few, many or a class of expanded clone.

abundance: -; len: 16; j_gene: TRBJ1-2; d_gene: TRBD1; v_gene: TRBV5-1; CDR3aa: CASSLDGDSSNYGYTF; CDR3nt: TGCGCCAGCAGCTTGGACGGGGACAGCTCTAACTATGGCTACACCTTC
abundance: -; len: 14; j_gene: TRBJ2-7; d_gene: TRBD2; v_gene: TRBV7-2; CDR3aa: CASSLRGGQNEQYF; CDR3nt: TGTGCCAGCAGCTTACGGGGGGGACAAAACGAGCAGTACTTC
abundance: -; len: 16; j_gene: TRBJ2-2; d_gene: TRBD2; v_gene: TRBV19; CDR3aa: CASRTSGATTGGELFF; CDR3nt: TGTGCCAGTAGGACTAGCGGGGCTACTACGGGCGGGGAGCTGTTTTTT
abundance: -; len: 15; j_gene: TRBJ1-5; d_gene: TRBD1; v_gene: TRBV5-1; CDR3aa: CASSLAGQGHQPQHF; CDR3nt: TGCGCCAGCAGCTTGGCAGGACAGGGGCATCAGCCCCAGCATTTT
abundance: -; len: 14; j_gene: TRBJ2-7; d_gene: -; v_gene: TRBV5-1; CDR3aa: CASSLSGSTYEQYF; CDR3nt: TGCGCCAGCAGCTTGAGCGGGTCTACCTACGAGCAGTACTTC
abundance: -; len: 14; j_gene: TRBJ2-7; d_gene: TRBD2; v_gene: TRBV10-2; CDR3aa: CASRLAGGPYEQYF; CDR3nt: TGCGCCAGCAGATTAGCGGGAGGGCCCTACGAGCAGTACTTC
abundance: -; len: 13; j_gene: TRBJ1-2; d_gene: -; v_gene: TRBV11-2; CDR3aa: CASSFGLGYGYTF; CDR3nt: TGTGCCAGCAGCTTCGGGTTGGGTTATGGCTACACCTTC
abundance: -; len: 13; j_gene: TRBJ2-5; d_gene: -; v_gene: TRBV28; CDR3aa: CASRGDLRSTQYF; CDR3nt: TGTGCCAGCAGGGGGGACTTAAGATCGACCCAGTACTTC
abundance: -; len: 13; j_gene: TRBJ1-2; d_gene: TRBD1; v_gene: TRBV28; CDR3aa: CASRPGTGGRYTF; CDR3nt: TGTGCCAGCAGACCCGGGACAGGTGGTCGCTACACCTTC
abundance: -; len: 14; j_gene: TRBJ1-4; d_gene: TRBD1; v_gene: TRBV2; CDR3aa: CASSRTGPWEKLFF; CDR3nt: TGTGCCAGCAGTAGGACAGGGCCGTGGGAAAAACTGTTTTTT
abundance: -; len: 11; j_gene: TRBJ2-1; d_gene: -; v_gene: TRBV20-1; CDR3aa: CSARAVDEQFF; CDR3nt: TGCAGTGCTAGAGCGGTTGATGAGCAGTTCTTC
abundance: -; len: 14; j_gene: TRBJ2-3; d_gene: TRBD2; v_gene: TRBV5-6; CDR3aa: CASSYSGSGDTQYF; CDR3nt: TGTGCCAGCAGCTATAGCGGGAGTGGAGATACGCAGTATTTT
abundance: many; len: 16; j_gene: TRBJ2-7; d_gene: TRBD2; v_gene: TRBV4-2; CDR3aa: CASSNWAPGGSYEQYF; CDR3nt: TGTGCCAGCAGCAACTGGGCCCCGGGGGGGTCCTACGAGCAGTACTTC
abundance: -; len: 15; j_gene: TRBJ1-1; d_gene: -; v_gene: TRBV6-5; CDR3aa: CASSYVGGGARLAFF; CDR3nt: TGTGCCAGCAGTTACGTTGGGGGGGGCGCAAGGCTCGCTTTCTTT
abundance: -; len: 13; j_gene: TRBJ2-5; d_gene: -; v_gene: TRBV9; CDR3aa: CASSVAVQETQYF; CDR3nt: TGTGCCAGCAGCGTAGCCGTACAAGAGACCCAGTACTTC
abundance: -; len: 15; j_gene: TRBJ1-5; d_gene: -; v_gene: TRBV2; CDR3aa: CASSELAGMGQPQHF; CDR3nt: TGTGCCAGCAGTGAGCTGGCAGGGATGGGTCAGCCCCAGCATTTT
abundance: -; len: 15; j_gene: TRBJ2-2; d_gene: TRBD2; v_gene: TRBV6-5; CDR3aa: CASSRTSGNTGELFF; CDR3nt: TGTGCCAGCAGTAGGACTAGCGGGAACACCGGGGAGCTGTTTTTT